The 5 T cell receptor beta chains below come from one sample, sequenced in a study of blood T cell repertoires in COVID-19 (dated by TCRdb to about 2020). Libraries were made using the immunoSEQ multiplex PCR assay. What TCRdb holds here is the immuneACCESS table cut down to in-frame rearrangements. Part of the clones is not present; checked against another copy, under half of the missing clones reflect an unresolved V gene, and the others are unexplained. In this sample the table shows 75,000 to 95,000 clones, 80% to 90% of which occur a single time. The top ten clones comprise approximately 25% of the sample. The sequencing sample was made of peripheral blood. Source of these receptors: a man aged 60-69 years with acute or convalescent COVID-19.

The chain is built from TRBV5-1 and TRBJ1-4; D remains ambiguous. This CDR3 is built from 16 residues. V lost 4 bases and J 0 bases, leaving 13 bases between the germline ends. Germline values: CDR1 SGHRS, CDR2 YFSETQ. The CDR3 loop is CASSKRTVATNEKLFF. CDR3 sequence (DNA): TGCGCCAGCAGCAAGAGAACAGTTGCAACTAATGAAAAACTGTTTTTT.

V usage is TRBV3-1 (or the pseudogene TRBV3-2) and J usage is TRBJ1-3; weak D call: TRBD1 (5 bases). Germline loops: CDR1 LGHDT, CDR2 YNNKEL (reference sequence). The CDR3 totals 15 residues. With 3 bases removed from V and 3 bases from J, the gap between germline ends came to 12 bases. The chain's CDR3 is CASSQQGVVGNTIYF. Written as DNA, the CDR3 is TGTGCCAGCAGCCAGCAGGGTGTAGTTGGAAACACCATATATTTT.

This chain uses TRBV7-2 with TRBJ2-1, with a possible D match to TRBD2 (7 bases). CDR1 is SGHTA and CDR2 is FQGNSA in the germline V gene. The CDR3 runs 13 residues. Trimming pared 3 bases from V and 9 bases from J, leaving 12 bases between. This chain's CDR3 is CASSLGGASEQFF. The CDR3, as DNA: TGTGCCAGCAGCTTGGGGGGGGCTAGTGAGCAGTTCTTC.

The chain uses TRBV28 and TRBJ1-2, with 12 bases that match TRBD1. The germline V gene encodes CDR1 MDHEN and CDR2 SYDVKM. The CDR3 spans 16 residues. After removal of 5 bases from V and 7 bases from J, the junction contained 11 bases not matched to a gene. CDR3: CASSPLLGQGAGGYTF. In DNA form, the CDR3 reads TGTGCCAGCAGTCCACTACTGGGACAGGGGGCCGGTGGCTACACCTTC.

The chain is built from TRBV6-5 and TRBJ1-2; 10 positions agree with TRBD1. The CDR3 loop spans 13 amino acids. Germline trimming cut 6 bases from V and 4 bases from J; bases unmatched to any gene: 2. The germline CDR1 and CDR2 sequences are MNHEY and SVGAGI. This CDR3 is CASRDRGVYGYTF. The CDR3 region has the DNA TGTGCCAGCAGGGACAGGGGGGTCTATGGCTACACCTTC.